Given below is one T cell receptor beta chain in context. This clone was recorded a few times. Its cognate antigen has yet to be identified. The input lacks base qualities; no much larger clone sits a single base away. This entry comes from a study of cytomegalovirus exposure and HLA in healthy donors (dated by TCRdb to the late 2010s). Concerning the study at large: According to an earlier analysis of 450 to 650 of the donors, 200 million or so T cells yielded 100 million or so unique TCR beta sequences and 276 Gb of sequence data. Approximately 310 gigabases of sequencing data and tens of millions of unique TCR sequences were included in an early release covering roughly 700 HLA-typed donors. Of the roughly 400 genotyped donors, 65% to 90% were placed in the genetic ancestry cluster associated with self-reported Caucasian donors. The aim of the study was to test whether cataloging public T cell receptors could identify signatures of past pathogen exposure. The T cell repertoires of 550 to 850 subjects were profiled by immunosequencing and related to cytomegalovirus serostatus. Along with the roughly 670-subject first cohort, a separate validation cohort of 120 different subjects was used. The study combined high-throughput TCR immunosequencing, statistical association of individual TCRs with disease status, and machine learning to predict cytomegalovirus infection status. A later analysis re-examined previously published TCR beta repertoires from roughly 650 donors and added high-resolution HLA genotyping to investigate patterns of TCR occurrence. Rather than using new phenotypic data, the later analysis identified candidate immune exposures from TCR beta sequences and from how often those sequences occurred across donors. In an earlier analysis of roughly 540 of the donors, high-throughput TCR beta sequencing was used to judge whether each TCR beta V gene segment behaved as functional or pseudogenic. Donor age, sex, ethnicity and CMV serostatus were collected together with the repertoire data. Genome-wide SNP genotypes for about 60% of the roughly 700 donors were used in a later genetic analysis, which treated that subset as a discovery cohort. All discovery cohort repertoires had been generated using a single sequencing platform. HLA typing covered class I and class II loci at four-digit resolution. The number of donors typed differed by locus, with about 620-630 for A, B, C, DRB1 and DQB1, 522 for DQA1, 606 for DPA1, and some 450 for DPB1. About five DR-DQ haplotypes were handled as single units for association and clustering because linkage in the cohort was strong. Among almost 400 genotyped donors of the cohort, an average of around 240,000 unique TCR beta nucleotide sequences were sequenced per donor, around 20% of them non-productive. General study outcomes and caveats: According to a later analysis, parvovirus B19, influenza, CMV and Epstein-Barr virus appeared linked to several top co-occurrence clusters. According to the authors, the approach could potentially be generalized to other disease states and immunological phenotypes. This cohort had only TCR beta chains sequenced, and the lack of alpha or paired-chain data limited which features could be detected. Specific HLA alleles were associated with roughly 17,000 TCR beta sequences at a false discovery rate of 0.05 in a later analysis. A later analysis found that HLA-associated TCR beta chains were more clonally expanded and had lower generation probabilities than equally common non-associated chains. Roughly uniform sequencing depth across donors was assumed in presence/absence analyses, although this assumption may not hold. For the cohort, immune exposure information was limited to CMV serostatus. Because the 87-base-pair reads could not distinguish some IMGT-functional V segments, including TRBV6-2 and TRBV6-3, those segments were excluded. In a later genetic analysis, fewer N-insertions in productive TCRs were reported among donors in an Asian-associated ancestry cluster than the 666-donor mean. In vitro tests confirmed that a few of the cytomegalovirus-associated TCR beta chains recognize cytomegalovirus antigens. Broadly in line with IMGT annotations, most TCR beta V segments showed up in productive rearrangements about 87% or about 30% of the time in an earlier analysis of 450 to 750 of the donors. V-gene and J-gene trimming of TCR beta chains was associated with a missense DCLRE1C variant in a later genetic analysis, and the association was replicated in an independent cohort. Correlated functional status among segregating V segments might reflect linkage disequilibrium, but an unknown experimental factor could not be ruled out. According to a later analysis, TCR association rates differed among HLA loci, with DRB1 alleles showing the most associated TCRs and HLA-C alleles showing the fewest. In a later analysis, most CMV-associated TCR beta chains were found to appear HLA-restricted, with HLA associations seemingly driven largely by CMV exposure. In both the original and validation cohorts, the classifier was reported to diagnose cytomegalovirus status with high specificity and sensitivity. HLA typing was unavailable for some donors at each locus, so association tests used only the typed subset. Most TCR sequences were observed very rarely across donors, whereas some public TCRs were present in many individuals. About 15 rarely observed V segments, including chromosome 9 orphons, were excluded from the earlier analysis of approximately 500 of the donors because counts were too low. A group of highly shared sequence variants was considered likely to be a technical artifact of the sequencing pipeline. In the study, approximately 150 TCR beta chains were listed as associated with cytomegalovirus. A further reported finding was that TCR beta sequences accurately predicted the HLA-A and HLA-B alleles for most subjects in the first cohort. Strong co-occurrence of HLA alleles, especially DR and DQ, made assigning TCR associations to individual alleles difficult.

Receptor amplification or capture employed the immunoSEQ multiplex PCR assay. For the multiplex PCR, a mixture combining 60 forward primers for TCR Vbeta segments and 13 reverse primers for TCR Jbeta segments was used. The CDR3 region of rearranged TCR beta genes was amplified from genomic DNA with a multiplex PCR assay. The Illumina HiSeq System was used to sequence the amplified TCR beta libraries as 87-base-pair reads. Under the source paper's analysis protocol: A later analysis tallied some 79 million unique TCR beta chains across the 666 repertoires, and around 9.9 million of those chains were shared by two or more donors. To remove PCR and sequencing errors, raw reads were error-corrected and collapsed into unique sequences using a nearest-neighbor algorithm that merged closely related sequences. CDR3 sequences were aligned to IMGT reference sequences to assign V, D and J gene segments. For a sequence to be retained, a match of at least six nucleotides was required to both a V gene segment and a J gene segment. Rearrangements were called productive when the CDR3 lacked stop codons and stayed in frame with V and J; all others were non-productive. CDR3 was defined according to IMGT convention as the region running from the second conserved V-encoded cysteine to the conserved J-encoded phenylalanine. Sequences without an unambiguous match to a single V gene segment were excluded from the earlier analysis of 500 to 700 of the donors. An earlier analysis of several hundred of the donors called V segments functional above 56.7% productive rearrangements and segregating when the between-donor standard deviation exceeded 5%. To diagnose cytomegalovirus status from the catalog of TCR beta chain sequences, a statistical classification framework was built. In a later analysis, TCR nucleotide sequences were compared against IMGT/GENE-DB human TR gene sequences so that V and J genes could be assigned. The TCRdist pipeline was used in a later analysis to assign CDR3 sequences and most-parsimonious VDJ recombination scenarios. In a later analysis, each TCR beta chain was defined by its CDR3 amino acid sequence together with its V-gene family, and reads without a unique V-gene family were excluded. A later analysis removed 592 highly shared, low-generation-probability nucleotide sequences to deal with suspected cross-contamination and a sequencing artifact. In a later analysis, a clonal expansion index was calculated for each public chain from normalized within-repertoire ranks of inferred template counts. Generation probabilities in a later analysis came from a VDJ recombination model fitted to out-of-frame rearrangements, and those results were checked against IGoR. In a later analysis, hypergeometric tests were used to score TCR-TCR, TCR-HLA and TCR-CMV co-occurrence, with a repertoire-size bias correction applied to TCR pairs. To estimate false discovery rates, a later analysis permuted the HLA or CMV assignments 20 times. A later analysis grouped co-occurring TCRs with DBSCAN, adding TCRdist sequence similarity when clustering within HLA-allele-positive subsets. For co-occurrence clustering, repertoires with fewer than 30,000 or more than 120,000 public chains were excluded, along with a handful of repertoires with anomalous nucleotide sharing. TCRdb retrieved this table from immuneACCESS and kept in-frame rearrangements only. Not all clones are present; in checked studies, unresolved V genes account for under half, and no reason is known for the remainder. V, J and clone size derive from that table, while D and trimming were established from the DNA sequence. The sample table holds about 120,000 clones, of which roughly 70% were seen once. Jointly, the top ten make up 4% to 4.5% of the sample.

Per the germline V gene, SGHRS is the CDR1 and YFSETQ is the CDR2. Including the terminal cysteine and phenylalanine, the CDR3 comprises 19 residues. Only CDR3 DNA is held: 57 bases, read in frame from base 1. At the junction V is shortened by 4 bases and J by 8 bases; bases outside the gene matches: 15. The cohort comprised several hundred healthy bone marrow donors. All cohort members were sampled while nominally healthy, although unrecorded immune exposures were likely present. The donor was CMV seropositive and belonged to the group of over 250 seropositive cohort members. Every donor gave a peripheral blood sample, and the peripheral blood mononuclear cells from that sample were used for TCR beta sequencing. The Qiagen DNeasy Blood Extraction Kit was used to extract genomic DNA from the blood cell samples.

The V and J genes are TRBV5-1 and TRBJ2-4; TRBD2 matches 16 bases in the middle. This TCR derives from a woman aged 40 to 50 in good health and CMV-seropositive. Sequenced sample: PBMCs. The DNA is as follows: TGCGCCAGCAGCACAAACCCGGGACTAGCGGGAGGGCCGGGAGACATTCAGTACTTC. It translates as CASSTNPGLAGGPGDIQYF.